This T cell receptor beta chain is drawn from a study of blood T cell repertoires in COVID-19. Study information: Acute-phase and convalescent COVID-19 samples originated in the United States, Italy and Spain.

Using immunoSEQ multiplex PCR, the repertoire was profiled, and TCRdb retains in-frame clones only, with some absent. Among some 220,000 clones listed, around 83% were seen once. The V gene end was trimmed by 2 bases and the J gene end by 11 bases; junction bases not matched to a gene: 14. CDR1 and CDR2 (germline): LNHDA, SQIVND (reference sequence). The CDR3 spans 17 residues. The clonotype originates from a woman in her 70s with COVID-19, enrolled during active disease. This chain links TRBV19 with TRBJ1-6; 8 positions match TRBD1. Source material: peripheral blood. CDR3 residues: CASSISAGGAGQAPLHF. CDR3 coding DNA: TGTGCCAGTAGTATATCCGCAGGGGGCGCAGGGCAAGCACCCCTCCACTTT. The complete variable domain, with remaining parts taken from reference TRBV19 and TRBJ1-6, reads DGGITQSPKYLFRKEGQNVTLSCEQNLNHDAMYWYRQDPGQGLRLIYYSQIVNDFQKGDIAEGYSVSREKKESFPLTVTSAQKNPTAFYLCASSISAGGAGQAPLHFGNGTRLTVT.